The rows below give T cell receptor beta chains drawn from one sample of a study of metastatic and nonmetastatic thyroid tumors. Using MiXCR, TCRdb reanalyzed the PCR reads. The sample holds approximately 16,000 clones; around a third are singletons and the top ten take more than 10%. Sequencing was performed on tumor tissue. Source of these receptors: a male donor with papillary thyroid cancer or a benign thyroid nodule (not recorded which). Some clones in this sample may be carry-over from other donors' samples. CDR3s leave out the opening cysteine and the closing phenylalanine or tryptophan.

j_gene | v_gene | CDR3aa
TRBJ1-1 | TRBV4-2 | ASSQLQDGNTEAF
TRBJ2-5 | TRBV6-2/TRBV6-3 | ASTRLGKVTQY
TRBJ1-5 | TRBV19 | ASSIAGGQPQH
TRBJ2-7 | TRBV11-3 | ASSLEGGQGYEQY
TRBJ2-1 | TRBV27 | ASWREGFNEQF
TRBJ1-2 | TRBV20-1 | SATIRGGARYGYT
TRBJ2-1 | TRBV7-2 | ASSLAGDSDNEQF
TRBJ2-1 | TRBV11-2 | ASSLNREQF
TRBJ2-3 | TRBV6-2/TRBV6-3 | ASSFRQGADTQY
TRBJ1-3 | TRBV11-3 | ASSLDSGDGNTIY
TRBJ2-3 | TRBV18 | ASSPPLLTGEADTQY
TRBJ2-7 | TRBV7-9 | ASSPGQPSGQY
TRBJ1-3 | TRBV6-1 | ASSDVGGNTIY
TRBJ2-2 | TRBV6-1 | ASTNIRDGGLRELF
TRBJ2-7 | TRBV7-2 | ASSLDQTYEQY
TRBJ2-5 | TRBV30 | AWSVQGVDRTQY
TRBJ2-5 | TRBV5-1 | ASSPGWTEQETQY
TRBJ2-7 | TRBV6-2/TRBV6-3 | ASSYGVAGDNSYEQY
TRBJ2-7 | TRBV2 | DRSRSVRGYEQY
TRBJ1-1 | TRBV6-2/TRBV6-3 | ASSPGNTESF
TRBJ1-2 | TRBV3-1 | ASSQELNYGYT
TRBJ1-3 | TRBV28 | ASRTGFYGNTIY
TRBJ2-1 | TRBV6-4 | ASSPEAGAGNEQF
TRBJ2-2 | TRBV2 | ASRAGGPRTGELF
TRBJ2-1 | TRBV20-1 | SARDQRGYNEQF
TRBJ1-2 | TRBV6-2/TRBV6-3 | ASSYDWGSYGYT
TRBJ2-3 | TRBV19 | ASRRTGGETDTQY
TRBJ2-7 | TRBV28 | ASSNSYEQY
TRBJ2-6 | TRBV12-3/TRBV12-4 | ASIPFRSGANVLT
TRBJ2-5 | TRBV3-1 | ASSQGSRGHETQY
TRBJ1-2 | TRBV18 | ASAFTGTGASYGYT
TRBJ2-3 | TRBV9 | ASSVSVSGGAEDTQY
TRBJ1-2 | TRBV24-1 | ATSDSGTVYGYT
TRBJ2-5 | TRBV18 | ASSRDSQETQY
TRBJ2-2 | TRBV6-1 | ASSPGQGRTGELF
TRBJ1-1 | TRBV20-1 | SAQGTGNTEAF
TRBJ2-2 | TRBV6-5 | ASNPILAGSANTGELF
TRBJ2-7 | TRBV27 | ASRGFNQRYEQY
TRBJ1-1 | TRBV20-1 | SARARLQAF
TRBJ2-3 | TRBV5-6 | ASSSGWGTDTQY
TRBJ2-6 | TRBV12-3/TRBV12-4 | ASSRNVGSGANVLT
TRBJ2-3 | TRBV6-2/TRBV6-3 | ASSYSTEKDTQY
TRBJ1-1 | TRBV13 | DSSLGQGAG
TRBJ2-1 | TRBV12-3/TRBV12-4 | ASSYPPGGDEQF
TRBJ1-5 | TRBV28 | ASSSSGGVRQPQH